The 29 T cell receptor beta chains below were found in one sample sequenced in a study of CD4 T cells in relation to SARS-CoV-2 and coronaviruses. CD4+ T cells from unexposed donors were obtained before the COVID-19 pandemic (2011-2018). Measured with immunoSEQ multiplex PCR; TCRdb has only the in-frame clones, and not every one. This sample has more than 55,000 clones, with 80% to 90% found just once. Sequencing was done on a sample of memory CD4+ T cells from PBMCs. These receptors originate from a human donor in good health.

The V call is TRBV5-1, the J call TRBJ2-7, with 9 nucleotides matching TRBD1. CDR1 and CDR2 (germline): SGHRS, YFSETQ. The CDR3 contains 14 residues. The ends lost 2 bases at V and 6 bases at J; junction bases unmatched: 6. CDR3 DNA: TGCGCCAGCAGCTTTGTGGGACAGGGTATCGAGCAGTACTTC. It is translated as CASSFVGQGIEQYF.

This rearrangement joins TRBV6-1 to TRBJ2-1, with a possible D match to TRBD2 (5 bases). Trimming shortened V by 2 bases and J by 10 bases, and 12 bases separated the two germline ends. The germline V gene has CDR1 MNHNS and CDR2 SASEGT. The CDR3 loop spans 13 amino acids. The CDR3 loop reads CASSETRLREQFF. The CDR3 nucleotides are TGTGCCAGCAGTGAAACTAGGTTGAGGGAGCAGTTCTTC.

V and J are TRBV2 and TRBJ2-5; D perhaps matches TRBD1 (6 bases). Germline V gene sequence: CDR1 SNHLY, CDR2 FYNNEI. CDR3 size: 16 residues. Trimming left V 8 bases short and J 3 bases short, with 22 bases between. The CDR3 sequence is CASASSGALPKETQYF. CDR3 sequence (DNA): TGTGCCAGCGCGAGTTCAGGGGCCTTACCTAAAGAGACCCAGTACTTC. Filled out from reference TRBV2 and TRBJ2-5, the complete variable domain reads EPEVTQTPSHQVTQMGQEVILRCVPISNHLYFYWYRQILGQKVEFLVSFYNNEISEKSEIFDDQFSVERPDGSNFTLKIRSTKLEDSAMYFCASASSGALPKETQYFGPGTRLLVL.

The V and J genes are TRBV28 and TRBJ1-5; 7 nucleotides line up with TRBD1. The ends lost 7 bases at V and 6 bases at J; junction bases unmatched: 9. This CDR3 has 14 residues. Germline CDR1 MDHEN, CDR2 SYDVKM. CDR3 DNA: TGTGCCAGCACCCGACAGGGTAGGGGTCAGCCCCAGCATTTT. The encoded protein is CASTRQGRGQPQHF. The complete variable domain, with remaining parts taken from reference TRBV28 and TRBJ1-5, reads DVKVTQSSRYLVKRTGEKVFLECVQDMDHENMFWYRQDPGLGLRLIYFSYDVKMKEKGDIPEGYSVSREKKERFSLILESASTNQTSMYLCASTRQGRGQPQHFGDGTRLSIL.

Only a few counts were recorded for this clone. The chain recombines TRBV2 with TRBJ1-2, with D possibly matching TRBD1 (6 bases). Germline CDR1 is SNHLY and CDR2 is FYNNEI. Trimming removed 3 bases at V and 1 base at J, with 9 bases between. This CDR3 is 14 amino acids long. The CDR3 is CASSDRTDNYGYTF. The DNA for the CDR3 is TGTGCCAGCAGTGACCGGACAGATAACTATGGCTACACCTTC.

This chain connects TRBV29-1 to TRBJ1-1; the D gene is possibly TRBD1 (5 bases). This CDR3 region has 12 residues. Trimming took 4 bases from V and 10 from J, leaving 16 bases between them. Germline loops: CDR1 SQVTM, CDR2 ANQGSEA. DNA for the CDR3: TGCAGCGTTGGCAGGGTAGCGGCGGGAGCTTTCTTT. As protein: CSVGRVAAGAFF.

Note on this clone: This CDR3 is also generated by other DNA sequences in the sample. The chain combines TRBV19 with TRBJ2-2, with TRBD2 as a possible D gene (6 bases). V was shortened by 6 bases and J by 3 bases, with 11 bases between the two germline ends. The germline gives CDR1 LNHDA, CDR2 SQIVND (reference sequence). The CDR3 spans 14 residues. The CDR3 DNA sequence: TGTGCCAGTAGCACCCGGAGGGACACCGGGGAGCTGTTTTTT. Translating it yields CASSTRRDTGELFF.

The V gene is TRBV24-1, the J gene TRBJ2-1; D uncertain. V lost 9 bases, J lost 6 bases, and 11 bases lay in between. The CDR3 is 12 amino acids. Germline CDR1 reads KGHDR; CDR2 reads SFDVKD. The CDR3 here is CATRAPANEQFF. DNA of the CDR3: TGTGCCACCCGTGCCCCAGCCAATGAGCAGTTCTTC.

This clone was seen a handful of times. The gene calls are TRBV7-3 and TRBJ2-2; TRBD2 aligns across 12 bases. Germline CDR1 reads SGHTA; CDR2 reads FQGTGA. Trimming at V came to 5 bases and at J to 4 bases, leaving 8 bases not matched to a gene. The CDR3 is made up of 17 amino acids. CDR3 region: CASSPRTSGTGTGELFF. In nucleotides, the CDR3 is TGTGCCAGCAGCCCCCGGACTAGCGGGACGGGCACCGGGGAGCTGTTTTTT.

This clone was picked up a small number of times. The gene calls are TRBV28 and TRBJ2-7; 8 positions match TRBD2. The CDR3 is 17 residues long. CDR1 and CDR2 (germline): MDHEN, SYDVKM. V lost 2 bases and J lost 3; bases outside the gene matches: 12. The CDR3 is CASSLSPPQREYYEQYF. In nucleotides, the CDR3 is TGTGCCAGCAGTTTAAGCCCTCCCCAGCGGGAGTACTACGAGCAGTACTTC.

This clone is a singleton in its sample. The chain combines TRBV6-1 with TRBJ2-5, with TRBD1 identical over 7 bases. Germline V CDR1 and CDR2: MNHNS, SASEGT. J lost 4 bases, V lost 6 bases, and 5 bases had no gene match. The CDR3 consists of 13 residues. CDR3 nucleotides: TGTGCCAGCAGGACAGGGTGGGCAGAGACCCAGTACTTC. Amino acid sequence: CASRTGWAETQYF.

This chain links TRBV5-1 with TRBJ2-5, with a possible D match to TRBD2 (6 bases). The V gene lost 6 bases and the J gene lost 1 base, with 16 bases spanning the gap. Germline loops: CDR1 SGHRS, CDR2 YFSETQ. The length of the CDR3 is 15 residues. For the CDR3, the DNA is TGCGCCAGCACGCAGGGAGGCCCCGTCCAAGAGACCCAGTACTTC. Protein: CASTQGGPVQETQYF.

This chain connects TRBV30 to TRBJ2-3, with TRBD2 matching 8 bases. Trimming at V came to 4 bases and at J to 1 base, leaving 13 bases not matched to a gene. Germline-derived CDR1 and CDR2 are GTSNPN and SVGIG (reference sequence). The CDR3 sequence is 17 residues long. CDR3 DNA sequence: TGTGCCTGGAAACGCGGGAGGACACGACCGGGCACAGATACGCAGTATTTT. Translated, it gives CAWKRGRTRPGTDTQYF.

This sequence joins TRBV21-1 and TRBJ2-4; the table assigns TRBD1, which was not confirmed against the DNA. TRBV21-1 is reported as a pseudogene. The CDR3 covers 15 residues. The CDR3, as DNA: TGTGCCAGCAGTCCAAGGGGGCAGAGGGTCGGCATTCAGTACTTC. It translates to CASSPRGQRVGIQYF.

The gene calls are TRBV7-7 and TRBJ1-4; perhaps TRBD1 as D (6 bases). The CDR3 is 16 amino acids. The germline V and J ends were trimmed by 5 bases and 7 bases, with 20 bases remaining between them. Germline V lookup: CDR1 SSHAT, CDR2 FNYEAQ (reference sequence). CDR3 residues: CASSAGSGQIREKLFF. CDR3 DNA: TGTGCCAGCAGCGCTGGGTCCGGACAGATCCGTGAAAAACTGTTTTTT. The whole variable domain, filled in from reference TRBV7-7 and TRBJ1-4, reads GAGVSQSPRYKVTKRGQDVTLRCDPISSHATLYWYQQALGQGPEFLTYFNYEAQPDKSGLPSDRFSAERPEGSISTLTIQRTEQRDSAMYRCASSAGSGQIREKLFFGSGTQLSVL.

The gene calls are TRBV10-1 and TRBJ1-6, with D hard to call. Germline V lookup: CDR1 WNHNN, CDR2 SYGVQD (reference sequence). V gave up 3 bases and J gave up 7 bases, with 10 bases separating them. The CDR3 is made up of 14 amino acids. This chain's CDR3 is CASSERPDNSPLHF. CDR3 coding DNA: TGCGCCAGCAGTGAACGACCTGACAATTCACCCCTCCACTTT.

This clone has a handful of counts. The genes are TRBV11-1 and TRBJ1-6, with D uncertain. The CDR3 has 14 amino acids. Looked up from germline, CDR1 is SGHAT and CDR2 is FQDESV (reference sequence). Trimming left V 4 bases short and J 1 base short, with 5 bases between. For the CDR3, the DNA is TGTGCCAGCAGCTCCTGGTCCTATAATTCACCCCTCCACTTT. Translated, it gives CASSSWSYNSPLHF.

CDR3 sequence (DNA): TGTGCCAGCAGTGTCCGAGAGACCCAGTACTTC. This sequence encodes CASSVRETQYF. The chain employs TRBV6-4 and TRBJ2-5; D ambiguous. Trimming stripped 4 bases from V and 4 bases from J, with 4 bases between. The CDR3 contains 11 residues. Germline V gene data show CDR1 as MRHNA and CDR2 as SNTAGT.

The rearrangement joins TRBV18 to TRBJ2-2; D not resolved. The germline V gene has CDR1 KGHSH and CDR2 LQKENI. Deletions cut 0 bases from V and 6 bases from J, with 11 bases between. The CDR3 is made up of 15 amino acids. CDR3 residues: CASSPPARLAGELFF. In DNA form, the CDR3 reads TGTGCCAGCTCACCACCGGCAAGGTTGGCCGGGGAGCTGTTTTTT.

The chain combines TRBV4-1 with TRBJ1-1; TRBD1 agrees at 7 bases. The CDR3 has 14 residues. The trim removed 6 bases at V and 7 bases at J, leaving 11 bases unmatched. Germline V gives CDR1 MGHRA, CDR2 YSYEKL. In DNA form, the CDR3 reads TGCGCCAGCAGTAAACCGGGACAGATACGTGAAGCTTTCTTT. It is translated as CASSKPGQIREAFF.

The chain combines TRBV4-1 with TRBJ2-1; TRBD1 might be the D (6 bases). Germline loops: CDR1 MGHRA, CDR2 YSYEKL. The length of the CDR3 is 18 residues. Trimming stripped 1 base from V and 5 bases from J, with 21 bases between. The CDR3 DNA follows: TGCGCCAGCAGCCAAGGGTCCTCCGCGAGACAGGCTGACAATGAGCAGTTCTTC. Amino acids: CASSQGSSARQADNEQFF.

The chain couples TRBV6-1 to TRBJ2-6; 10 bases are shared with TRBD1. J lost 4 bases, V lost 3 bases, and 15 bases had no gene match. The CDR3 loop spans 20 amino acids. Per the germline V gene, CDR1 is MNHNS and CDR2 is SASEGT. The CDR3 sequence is CASSDVTGGLARGGANVLTF. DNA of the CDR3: TGTGCCAGCAGTGATGTGACAGGGGGCCTGGCTCGTGGAGGGGCCAACGTCCTGACTTTC.

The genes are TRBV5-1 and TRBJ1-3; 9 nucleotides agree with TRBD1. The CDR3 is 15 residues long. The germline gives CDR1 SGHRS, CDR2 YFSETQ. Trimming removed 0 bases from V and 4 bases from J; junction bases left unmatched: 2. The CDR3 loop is CASSLGTGDGNTIYF. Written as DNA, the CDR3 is TGCGCCAGCAGCTTGGGGACAGGGGACGGAAACACCATATATTTT. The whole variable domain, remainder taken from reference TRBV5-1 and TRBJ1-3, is KAGVTQTPRYLIKTRGQQVTLSCSPISGHRSVSWYQQTPGQGLQFLFEYFSETQRNKGNFPGRFSGRQFSNSRSEMNVSTLELGDSALYLCASSLGTGDGNTIYFGEGSWLTVV.

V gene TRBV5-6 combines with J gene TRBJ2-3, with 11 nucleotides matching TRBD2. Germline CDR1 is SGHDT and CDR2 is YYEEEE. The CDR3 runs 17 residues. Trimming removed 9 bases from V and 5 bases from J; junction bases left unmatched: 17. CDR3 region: CATKKPASGRPKDTQYF. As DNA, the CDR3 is TGTGCCACCAAAAAGCCGGCTAGCGGGAGGCCCAAAGATACGCAGTATTTT. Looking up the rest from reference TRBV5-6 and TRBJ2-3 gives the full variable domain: DAGVTQSPTHLIKTRGQQVTLRCSPKSGHDTVSWYQQALGQGPQFIFQYYEEEERQRGNFPDRFSGHQFPNYSSELNVNALLLGDSALYLCATKKPASGRPKDTQYFGPGTRLTVL.

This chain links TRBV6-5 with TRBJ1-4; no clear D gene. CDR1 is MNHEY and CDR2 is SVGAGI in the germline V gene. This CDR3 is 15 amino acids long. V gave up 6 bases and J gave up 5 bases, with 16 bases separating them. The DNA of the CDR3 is TGTGCCAGCAGAGAGGCATCCGGAGGAAATGAAAAACTGTTTTTT. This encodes CASREASGGNEKLFF.

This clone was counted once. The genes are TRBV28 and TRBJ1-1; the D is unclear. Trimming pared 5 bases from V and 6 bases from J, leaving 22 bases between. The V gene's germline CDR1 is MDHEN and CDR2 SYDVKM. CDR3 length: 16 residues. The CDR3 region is CASSGRVAPRRSEAFF. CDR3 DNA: TGTGCCAGCAGTGGGAGGGTGGCACCTCGGAGGTCTGAAGCTTTCTTT.

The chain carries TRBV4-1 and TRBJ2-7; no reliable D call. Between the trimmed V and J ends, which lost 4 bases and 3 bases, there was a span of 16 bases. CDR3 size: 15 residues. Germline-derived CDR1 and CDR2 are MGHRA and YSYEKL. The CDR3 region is CASSLTDTDLYEQYF. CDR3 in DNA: TGCGCCAGCAGCCTGACCGACACGGACCTCTACGAGCAGTACTTC.

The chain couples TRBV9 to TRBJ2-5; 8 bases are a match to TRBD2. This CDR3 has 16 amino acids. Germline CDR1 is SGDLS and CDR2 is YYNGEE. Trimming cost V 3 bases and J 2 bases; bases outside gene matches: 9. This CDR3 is CASSAGLAGGQETQYF. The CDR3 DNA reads TGTGCCAGCAGCGCCGGACTAGCCGGAGGGCAAGAGACCCAGTACTTC.

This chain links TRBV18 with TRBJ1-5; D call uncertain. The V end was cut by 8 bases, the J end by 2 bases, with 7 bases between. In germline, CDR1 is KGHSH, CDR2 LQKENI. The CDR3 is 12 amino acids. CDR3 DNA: TGTGCCAGCCAGGAGGGCAATCAGCCCCAGCATTTT. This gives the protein CASQEGNQPQHF.